What follows are 23 T cell receptor beta chains derived from one specimen sequenced in a study of blood T cell repertoires in COVID-19. Sequencing used immunoSEQ multiplex PCR; TCRdb keeps in-frame clones, though not all of them. Of 55,000 to 75,000 clones in the sample, about 80% were seen once. Source material: peripheral blood. These receptors came from a man at least 80 years old with COVID-19, enrolled during active disease.

The V and J genes are TRBV6-2 or TRBV6-3 and TRBJ1-2; D is uncertain. From germline, CDR1 is MNHEY and CDR2 SVGEGT. CDR3 length: 13 amino acids. The ends were cut back, 3 bases at V and 4 bases at J, with 9 bases in the middle. This CDR3 is CASSYDGGYGYTF. The CDR3 DNA follows: TGTGCCAGCAGTTATGACGGAGGCTATGGCTACACCTTC.

The chain joins TRBV2 to TRBJ1-2; TRBD1 matches 9 bases. The CDR3 spans 11 residues. Trimming took 11 bases from V and 7 from J; bases not matched to a gene: 5. Germline CDR1 reads SNHLY; CDR2 reads FYNNEI. CDR3 amino acids: CAGGTGLGYTF. For the CDR3, the DNA is TGTGCCGGCGGGACAGGGCTTGGCTACACCTTC. Full variable domain (missing parts from reference TRBV2 and TRBJ1-2): EPEVTQTPSHQVTQMGQEVILRCVPISNHLYFYWYRQILGQKVEFLVSFYNNEISEKSEIFDDQFSVERPDGSNFTLKIRSTKLEDSAMYFCAGGTGLGYTFGSGTRLTVV.

The chain has TRBV30 and TRBJ1-2; 9 bases align to TRBD1. Germline V gene sequence: CDR1 GTSNPN, CDR2 SVGIG (reference sequence). V was clipped by 2 bases and J by 1 base; unmatched bases: 5. The CDR3 has 15 amino acids. The CDR3, as DNA: TGTGCCTGGAGTCCCCGGGACAGGGATAACTATGGCTACACCTTC. Translating it yields CAWSPRDRDNYGYTF. The entire variable domain, with the rest obtained from reference TRBV30 and TRBJ1-2, is as follows: SQTIHQWPATLVQPVGSPLSLECTVEGTSNPNLYWYRQAAGRGLQLLFYSVGIGQISSEVPQNLSASRPQDRQFILSSKKLLLSDSGFYLCAWSPRDRDNYGYTFGSGTRLTVV.

This clone was detected only once. This sequence joins TRBV7-3 and TRBJ2-1; D is undetermined. V was shortened by 4 bases and J by 7 bases, with 11 bases between the two germline ends. The CDR3 runs to 13 residues. CDR1 SGHTA and CDR2 FQGTGA come from the germline V gene. The CDR3 reads CASSSILSNEQFF. Here the CDR3 DNA reads TGTGCCAGCAGCTCCATCCTTAGTAATGAGCAGTTCTTC.

V gene TRBV5-1 combines with J gene TRBJ2-7; 8 nucleotides align to TRBD2. The CDR3 extends over 15 amino acids. Germline CDR1 is SGHRS and CDR2 is YFSETQ. V was clipped by 3 bases and J by 5 bases; unmatched bases: 10. The CDR3 loop is CASSYRGTSLDEQYV. CDR3 nucleotide sequence: TGCGCCAGCAGCTACCGCGGGACTAGTCTCGACGAGCAGTACGTC.

The J gene is TRBJ1-2, the V gene TRBV24-1, with D possibly being TRBD1 (6 bases). The V gene's germline CDR1 is KGHDR and CDR2 SFDVKD. V was trimmed by 0 bases and J by 6 bases, leaving 10 bases between them. The length of the CDR3 is 14 residues. Here the CDR3 DNA reads TGTGCCACCAGTGATTTGAAGCAGGGGAATGGCTACACCTTC. Encoded protein: CATSDLKQGNGYTF.

V gene TRBV27 combines with J gene TRBJ1-1; 8 nucleotides align to TRBD1. V trimming: 4 bases; J trimming: 1 base; junction bases outside the gene matches: 14. The germline CDR1 and CDR2 sequences are MNHEY and SMNVEV (reference sequence). There are 18 residues in the CDR3. Here the CDR3 reads CASSYQLQVQGANTEAFF. Written as DNA, the CDR3 is TGTGCCAGCAGTTATCAGCTCCAGGTGCAGGGGGCGAACACTGAAGCTTTCTTT.

The rearrangement uses TRBV4-1 and TRBJ1-3, with 8 positions matching TRBD1. The CDR3 sequence is 14 residues long. The V gene's germline CDR1 is MGHRA and CDR2 YSYEKL. Losses at the gene ends were 5 bases for V and 7 bases for J; bases not matched to a gene: 7. CDR3 in amino acids: CASSSGQGRNTIYF. Here the CDR3 DNA reads TGCGCCAGCAGCTCCGGACAGGGAAGGAACACCATATATTTT.

This clone was counted between two and nine times. This chain joins TRBV10-2 and TRBJ1-1; possible D gene TRBD1, 5 bases. This CDR3 spans 12 amino acids. Trimming stripped 2 bases from V and 11 bases from J, with 12 bases between. Germline CDR1 and CDR2: WSHSY and SAAADI. CDR3 coding DNA: TGCGCCAGCAGTGAGAGGACCAGGGTTGCTTTCTTT. This translates into CASSERTRVAFF.

The V and J genes are TRBV4-3 and TRBJ1-1; 11 nucleotides match TRBD1. V was clipped by 0 bases and J by 5 bases; unmatched bases: 2. The germline V gene has CDR1 LGHNA and CDR2 YSLEER. The CDR3 is 15 amino acids. The CDR3 DNA reads TGCGCCAGCAGCCAAGACGGGACAGGGGGAACTGAAGCTTTCTTT. Translating gives CASSQDGTGGTEAFF.

The chain uses TRBV7-2 and TRBJ1-5; the D is unclear. Looked up from germline, CDR1 is SGHTA and CDR2 is FQGNSA. This CDR3 contains 18 residues. Deletions cut 6 bases from V and 0 bases from J, with 21 bases between. CDR3 sequence (DNA): TGTGCCAGCAGTCTCACCGGGGTGCGTCTGAATAGCAATCAGCCCCAGCATTTT. It specifies CASSLTGVRLNSNQPQHF.

The CDR3 DNA sequence: TGTGCCAGCACCTCGAGAGGGGGAGGGGGTGAAAAACTGTTTTTT. This translates into CASTSRGGGGEKLFF. This sequence joins TRBV6-5 and TRBJ1-4; D is perhaps TRBD1 (6 bases). The CDR3 runs to 15 residues. Germline assignment: CDR1 MNHEY and CDR2 SVGAGI. V was pared by 7 bases and J by 7 bases, with 19 bases between.

The chain employs TRBV5-5 and TRBJ1-2, with D perhaps TRBD1 (5 bases). The CDR3 has 13 residues. Germline V CDR1 and CDR2: SGHKS, YYEKEE (reference sequence). V shed 2 bases and J shed 4 bases, with 9 bases lying between them. The CDR3 coding sequence is TGTGCCAGCAGCTTTGACAGCCGCTATGGCTACACCTTC. Its protein is CASSFDSRYGYTF.

CDR3 amino acids: CASSLVGGPNYGYTF. The DNA of the CDR3 is TGTGCCAGCAGCTTGGTGGGGGGACCAAACTATGGCTACACCTTC. The V gene is TRBV5-6, the J gene TRBJ1-2, with D perhaps TRBD1 (5 bases). This CDR3 has 15 residues. Germline-derived CDR1 and CDR2 are SGHDT and YYEEEE. V shed 0 bases and J shed 2 bases, with 11 bases lying between them.

This chain links TRBV27 with TRBJ1-5; 11 bases align to TRBD1. Germline assignment: CDR1 MNHEY and CDR2 SMNVEV (reference sequence). This CDR3 spans 15 amino acids. Germline trimming cut 6 bases from V and 4 bases from J; bases unmatched to any gene: 5. CDR3 amino acids: CASRGTGGGNQPQHF. As DNA, the CDR3 is TGTGCCAGCAGGGGGACAGGGGGAGGGAATCAGCCCCAGCATTTT.

V is TRBV12-3 or TRBV12-4 and J is TRBJ2-7; 7 bases line up with TRBD2. The CDR3 extends over 13 amino acids. V dropped 6 bases and J dropped 2; count of bases not matched to a gene: 4. For the CDR3, the DNA is TGTGCCAGCAGGGCTAGCGGAACCTACGAGCAGTACGTC. Translated, it gives CASRASGTYEQYV.

CDR3 in DNA: TGTGCCAGCAGCTTGGAGGTGGGGGCCCGCGTCGGAGAGCTGTTTTTT. Amino acids: CASSLEVGARVGELFF. The V and J genes are TRBV5-4 and TRBJ2-2, with TRBD1 as a possible D gene (6 bases). The CDR3 spans 16 residues. The V gene's germline CDR1 is SGHNT and CDR2 YYREEE (reference sequence). Trimming removed 0 bases from V and 11 bases from J, with 20 bases in between.

CDR3 in DNA: TGTGCCAGCAGCGTCCCGGGGAGTAATTCACCCCTCCACTTT. Translation: CASSVPGSNSPLHF. The chain combines TRBV9 with TRBJ1-6; D remains unclear. V was pared by 2 bases and J by 6 bases, with 9 bases between. Germline V gives CDR1 SGDLS, CDR2 YYNGEE. CDR3 length equals 14 residues.

The rearrangement uses TRBV4-1 and TRBJ1-6, with D possibly TRBD1 on 6 matching bases. V was clipped by 0 bases and J by 7 bases, with 13 bases between them. The CDR3 runs 16 residues. Germline V gene data show CDR1 as MGHRA and CDR2 as YSYEKL. DNA for the CDR3: TGCGCCAGCAGCCAAGATTTGGGGGCGAGGAATTCACCCCTCCACTTT. Translated, it gives CASSQDLGARNSPLHF.

V and J are TRBV7-2 and TRBJ2-7; 7 bases fit TRBD1. The CDR3 runs 14 residues. After removal of 1 base from V and 3 bases from J, the junction contained 3 bases not matched to a gene. Germline V gives CDR1 SGHTA, CDR2 FQGNSA. DNA of the CDR3: TGTGCCAGCAGCTTAGAACAGGGGATCTACGAGCAGTACTTC. Translation: CASSLEQGIYEQYF. Filled out from reference TRBV7-2 and TRBJ2-7, the complete variable domain reads GAGVSQSPSNKVTEKGKDVELRCDPISGHTALYWYRQSLGQGLEFLIYFQGNSAPDKSGLPSDRFSAERTGGSVSTLTIQRTQQEDSAVYLCASSLEQGIYEQYFGPGTRLTVT.

A few counts support this clone. The genes are TRBV7-9 and TRBJ2-1; TRBD2 aligns across 7 bases. Per germline, CDR1 SEHNR and CDR2 FQNEAQ (reference sequence). Trimming removed 5 bases from V and 5 bases from J; junction bases left unmatched: 9. The length of the CDR3 is 15 residues. The CDR3 here is CASSLTGGTNNEQFF. The CDR3 DNA follows: TGTGCCAGCAGCCTAACAGGAGGGACTAACAATGAGCAGTTCTTC. The full variable domain, rest sourced from reference TRBV7-9 and TRBJ2-1, is DTGVSQNPRHKITKRGQNVTFRCDPISEHNRLYWYRQTLGQGPEFLTYFQNEAQLEKSRLLSDRFSAERPKGSFSTLEIQRTEQGDSAMYLCASSLTGGTNNEQFFGPGTRLTVL.

This clone has just a few counts. The CDR3, as DNA: TGCGCCAGCAGCCAGGGTATGAGGGATGATCAGCCCCAGCATTTT. Translating it yields CASSQGMRDDQPQHF. The V gene is TRBV4-1, the J gene TRBJ1-5, with unresolved D. Germline V gene data show CDR1 as MGHRA and CDR2 as YSYEKL. This CDR3 is built from 15 residues. The ends were cut back, 3 bases at V and 5 bases at J, with 14 bases in the middle.

The chain joins TRBV7-9 to TRBJ1-1, with D possibly matching TRBD1 (5 bases). V shed 0 bases and J shed 0 bases, with 8 bases lying between them. The CDR3 consists of 15 residues. Germline CDR1 reads SEHNR; CDR2 reads FQNEAQ (reference sequence). The CDR3 sequence: CASSLAAGVNTEAFF. CDR3 DNA: TGTGCCAGCAGCTTAGCGGCGGGGGTGAACACTGAAGCTTTCTTT.